This T cell receptor (beta chain) was found in a study of metastatic and nonmetastatic thyroid tumors. About the study: A comparison of repertoires was made across blood and tumor or nodule tissue from malignant and benign thyroid patients.

TCRdb reassembled clones from the PCR reads with MiXCR. The sample records approximately 40,000 clones, more than 45% being singletons. As to this clone: Its matching antigen is unknown.

The length of the CDR3 is 13 residues. CDR1 and CDR2 (germline): SGHRS, YFSETQ. V lost 0 bases and J 4 bases, leaving 7 bases between the germline ends. All patients were untreated before thyroid surgery. General study findings and limits: Across blood and tumor, TCR beta diversity in malignant thyroid tumors was reportedly significantly higher than in benign nodules.

Input material: tumor tissue. The source of this sequence is a male donor with papillary thyroid cancer or a benign thyroid nodule (not recorded which). Some clones in this sample may be carry-over from other donors' samples. The chain links TRBV5-1 to TRBJ1-2; no firm D call. DNA of the CDR3: TGCGCCAGCAGCTTGGGACCAACCTATGGCTACACCTTC. This codes for CASSLGPTYGYTF.